One and the same sample provided the 8 T cell receptor beta chains below, sequenced in a study of yellow fever vaccine responses in identical twins. TCRdb re-called the RT-PCR reads through MiXCR, storing one row per CDR3 protein. Of over 15,000 distinct CDR3 sequences in the sample, around 83% are singletons; the top ten hold around 2%. The source material was T cells from blood (PBMCs), unsorted or a sorted subset (not recorded which), sampled before or after yellow fever vaccination (not recorded which). The receptor source for this set is a woman aged 18-29 years who received the yellow fever vaccine.

In DNA, the CDR3 is TGTGCCAGCAGCTTACTTTGGACAGACCAAGAGACCCAGTACTTC. Translated: CASSLLWTDQETQYF. The chain recombines TRBV11-3 with TRBJ2-5; TRBD1 is a possible D gene (6 bases). The CDR3 consists of 15 residues. Trimming stripped 2 bases from V and 0 bases from J, with 10 bases between. Germline loops: CDR1 SGHNT, CDR2 YENEEA.

The gene calls are TRBV6-2 or TRBV6-3 and TRBJ2-1; 8 bases agree with TRBD1. CDR3 length equals 16 residues. Unmatched junction bases numbered 12, after V lost 3 bases and J lost 8 bases. The germline V gene has CDR1 MNHEY and CDR2 SVGEGT. The CDR3 spells CASSYTWTGRYDEQFF. The DNA of the CDR3 is TGTGCCAGCAGTTATACTTGGACAGGGAGGTATGATGAGCAGTTCTTC.

About this clonotype itself: The junction shows a germline mismatch at one end, possibly a read error. The chain has TRBV27 and TRBJ2-2; D not certain. Germline V gives CDR1 MNHEY, CDR2 SMNVEV (reference sequence). There are 14 residues in the CDR3. CDR3 residues: CTSSWRLSGGELFF. The CDR3 nucleotides are TGCACCAGCAGTTGGCGGCTCTCCGGCGGGGAGCTGTTTTTT.

V usage is TRBV7-6 and J usage is TRBJ1-5; D remains ambiguous. CDR3 size: 13 residues. Germline V lookup: CDR1 SGHVS, CDR2 FNYEAQ. The V gene lost 5 bases and the J gene lost 3 bases, with 8 bases spanning the gap. CDR3 nucleotides: TGTGCCAGCAGCCCCCAGCCCAATCAGCCCCAGCATTTT. Translating gives CASSPQPNQPQHF.

The gene calls are TRBV29-1 and TRBJ1-2; a weak D match, TRBD1 (5 bases). Per germline, CDR1 SQVTM and CDR2 ANQGSEA. The CDR3 covers 13 residues. Trimming took off 6 bases at V and 5 bases at J, with 16 bases between the two ends. The CDR3 spells CSVRTTLIYGYTF. In DNA, the CDR3 is TGCAGCGTGAGGACAACCCTGATTTATGGCTACACCTTC.

The V call is TRBV19, the J call TRBJ2-1; tentative D call: TRBD1 (6 bases). Germline V CDR1 and CDR2: LNHDA, SQIVND (reference sequence). This CDR3 region has 15 residues. Trimming stripped 7 bases from V and 1 base from J, with 14 bases between. The CDR3 protein is CASKIAGTSYNEQFF. CDR3 coding DNA: TGTGCCAGTAAAATCGCCGGGACATCCTACAATGAGCAGTTCTTC.

The chain is built from TRBV11-1 and TRBJ2-5; D call uncertain. From germline, CDR1 is SGHAT and CDR2 FQDESV (reference sequence). The CDR3 totals 12 residues. Trimming pared 5 bases from V and 1 base from J, leaving 5 bases between. The CDR3 DNA sequence: TGTGCCAGCAGCCCTCCCCAAGAGACCCAGTACTTC. Amino acids: CASSPPQETQYF.

V usage is TRBV5-1 and J usage is TRBJ2-1; the D is unclear. Germline V lookup: CDR1 SGHRS, CDR2 YFSETQ. Trimming took 5 bases from V and 5 from J, leaving 14 bases between them. The CDR3 is 14 amino acids. Here the CDR3 reads CASRQYSMHNEQFF. The CDR3 coding sequence is TGCGCCAGCAGACAGTACTCCATGCACAATGAGCAGTTCTTC.